What follows are 16 T cell receptor beta chains derived from one specimen sequenced in a study of blood T cell repertoires in COVID-19. The method was immunoSEQ multiplex PCR; TCRdb's version includes in-frame clones alone and lacks a portion of them. The sample consists of about 220,000 clones, around 83% of them appearing once. What was sequenced was peripheral blood. Source of these receptors: a woman in her 70s with COVID-19, enrolled during active disease.

The CDR3 sequence is CASSPWTSGSNEQFF. The CDR3 region has the DNA TGCGCCAGCAGCCCGTGGACTAGCGGGAGCAATGAGCAGTTCTTC. The V gene is TRBV5-1, the J gene TRBJ2-1; 13 bases are a match to TRBD2. Germline CDR1 and CDR2: SGHRS and YFSETQ. CDR3 length: 15 residues. V was clipped by 4 bases and J by 6 bases; unmatched bases: 4.

The V call is TRBV21-1, the J call TRBJ2-5; the table's D gene call, TRBD2, was not cross checked with the DNA. TRBV21-1 counts as a pseudogene. This CDR3 has 16 amino acids. CDR3 loop: CASSLPWHFSGETQYF. Written as DNA, the CDR3 is TGTGCCAGCAGCCTCCCATGGCACTTCTCGGGAGAGACCCAGTACTTC.

The chain couples TRBV9 to TRBJ2-1; D possibly corresponds to TRBD2 (6 bases). V was clipped by 0 bases and J by 6 bases, with 16 bases between them. The CDR3 is made up of 16 amino acids. CDR1 and CDR2 from the germline V gene are SGDLS and YYNGEE. The CDR3 region is CASSVGGGSLGNEQFF. Written as DNA, the CDR3 is TGTGCCAGCAGCGTAGGAGGAGGGAGTTTGGGCAATGAGCAGTTCTTC.

The chain uses TRBV7-3 and TRBJ1-2; no definite D call. Trimming left V 5 bases short and J 0 bases short, with 7 bases between. This CDR3 is 13 amino acids long. Germline assignment: CDR1 SGHTA and CDR2 FQGTGA. The CDR3 loop reads CASSRGPNYGYTF. CDR3 DNA: TGTGCCAGCAGCCGCGGCCCTAACTATGGCTACACCTTC.

The chain employs TRBV27 and TRBJ2-6; 9 bases align to TRBD1. V gave up 6 bases and J gave up 0 bases; unmatched junction bases: 9. The germline gives CDR1 MNHEY, CDR2 SMNVEV (reference sequence). This CDR3 contains 18 residues. This CDR3 reads CASSPRDREISGANVLTF. The CDR3 coding sequence is TGTGCCAGCAGCCCCCGGGACAGGGAGATCTCTGGGGCCAACGTCCTGACTTTC. Supplemented by reference TRBV27 and TRBJ2-6, the full variable domain reads EAQVTQNPRYLITVTGKKLTVTCSQNMNHEYMSWYRQDPGLGLRQIYYSMNVEVTDKGDVPEGYKVSRKEKRNFPLILESPSPNQTSLYFCASSPRDREISGANVLTFGAGSRLTVL.

The J gene is TRBJ2-2, the V gene TRBV18; perhaps TRBD2 as D (6 bases). CDR3 length: 14 residues. V gave up 4 bases and J gave up 12 bases, with 18 bases separating them. Germline assignment: CDR1 KGHSH and CDR2 LQKENI. The CDR3 is CASSRSTREDKLFF. The DNA for the CDR3 is TGTGCCAGCTCACGATCGACTAGGGAGGATAAGCTGTTTTTT.

A single count supports this clone. This rearrangement joins TRBV6-6 to TRBJ2-7, with TRBD2 identical over 8 bases. Trimming took 10 bases from V and 4 from J; bases not matched to a gene: 9. Germline V gene data show CDR1 as MNHNY and CDR2 as SVGAGI (reference sequence). This CDR3 is built from 13 residues. The CDR3 DNA sequence: TGTGCCACCACCCAGCGGGAGTTTTACGAGCAGTACTTC. Encoded protein: CATTQREFYEQYF.

On this clone itself: This same CDR3 is encoded by further DNA sequences in the sample. The gene calls are TRBV2 and TRBJ1-1; TRBD1 is a possible D gene (5 bases). V lost 3 bases to trimming and J lost 8 bases, with 10 bases between them. The CDR3 is made up of 12 amino acids. Germline V gene lookup returns CDR1 SNHLY and CDR2 FYNNEI. The CDR3 region has the DNA TGTGCCAGCAGTGAGGGGAGGGGAGAAGCTTTCTTT. The encoded protein is CASSEGRGEAFF.

The chain is built from TRBV11-2 and TRBJ2-5; maybe TRBD1 (6 bases). V was shortened by 6 bases and J by 5 bases, with 22 bases between the two germline ends. Germline V gene lookup returns CDR1 SGHAT and CDR2 FQNNGV. The CDR3 has 16 amino acids. The CDR3 loop reads CASSTPLSGAGETQYF. CDR3 bases: TGTGCCAGCAGTACTCCGCTCTCAGGGGCTGGGGAGACCCAGTACTTC.

The genes are TRBV6-6 and TRBJ2-7; 7 bases align to TRBD1. V shed 7 bases, J shed 2 bases, and the junction held 5 bases outside the gene matches. CDR1 and CDR2 (germline): MNHNY, SVGAGI (reference sequence). The CDR3 runs 13 residues. The CDR3 loop is CASKGTAAYEQYF. As DNA, the CDR3 is TGTGCCAGCAAAGGGACAGCCGCCTACGAGCAGTACTTC.

The chain joins TRBV6-2 or TRBV6-3 to TRBJ2-1; 12 bases match TRBD2. The J segment lost 6 bases and the V segment lost 4 bases, leaving 10 bases of the junction unmatched. The CDR3 length is 17 residues. CDR1 MNHEY and CDR2 SVGEGT come from the germline V gene. This CDR3 is CASSSPRLAGEFNEQFF. The CDR3 DNA follows: TGTGCCAGCAGTTCCCCTCGACTAGCGGGAGAGTTCAATGAGCAGTTCTTC.

V usage is TRBV28 and J usage is TRBJ1-1; D may be TRBD1 (5 bases). CDR3 size: 15 residues. V lost 9 bases to trimming and J lost 1 base, with 18 bases between them. Germline V lookup: CDR1 MDHEN, CDR2 SYDVKM. The CDR3: CASEAGRVGNTEAFF. In DNA form, the CDR3 reads TGTGCCAGTGAGGCAGGGAGGGTTGGGAACACTGAAGCTTTCTTT.

The chain links TRBV3-1 (or the pseudogene TRBV3-2) to TRBJ2-1, with 12 bases fitting TRBD1. Germline CDR1 is LGHDT and CDR2 is YNNKEL (reference sequence). CDR3 length: 15 amino acids. The ends lost 4 bases at V and 7 bases at J; junction bases unmatched: 5. CDR3 in DNA: TGTGCCAGCAGCCTGGGACAGGGGGCTTCGAATGAGCAGTTCTTC. Residues: CASSLGQGASNEQFF.

This chain joins TRBV10-1 and TRBJ2-1, with 8 bases lining up with TRBD1. The length of the CDR3 is 14 residues. The V gene end was trimmed by 10 bases and the J gene end by 5 bases; junction bases not matched to a gene: 10. From germline, CDR1 is WNHNN and CDR2 SYGVQD (reference sequence). The CDR3 sequence: CATYRTGGNNEQFF. As DNA, the CDR3 is TGCGCCACCTATCGTACAGGGGGAAACAATGAGCAGTTCTTC.

This clone occurred a few times. This chain links TRBV6-5 with TRBJ2-2; D possibly corresponds to TRBD2 (5 bases). The CDR3 extends over 14 amino acids. The V end lost 8 bases, the J end lost 5 bases, and 15 bases lay between the germline ends. Germline CDR1 and CDR2: MNHEY and SVGAGI. The CDR3 here is CASYRDRGTGELFF. CDR3 bases: TGTGCCAGCTATCGGGATCGGGGAACCGGGGAGCTGTTTTTT.

J is TRBJ2-2 and V is TRBV10-3, with 9 nucleotides matching TRBD1. Trimming removed 0 bases from V and 7 bases from J; junction bases left unmatched: 6. Germline V gene data show CDR1 as ENHRY and CDR2 as SYGVKD. CDR3 length: 16 amino acids. The CDR3 DNA sequence: TGTGCCATCAGTGAGTCGGGACAGGGCCTCATCGGGGAGCTGTTTTTT. The encoded protein is CAISESGQGLIGELFF.